Reported below is one TCR beta chain. Here immunoSEQ multiplex PCR was the method, and the copy in TCRdb shows in-frame clones only, minus some. The sample lists about 86,000 clones; 80% to 90% were seen once. This record comes from a study of blood T cell repertoires in COVID-19. Across the study: From the United States, Italy and Spain came samples of acute and convalescent COVID-19. Nucleic acid was either cDNA or gDNA, and it came from T cells, B-cell-depleted T cells, or PBMCs.

CDR1 and CDR2 from the germline V gene are MNHEY and SMNVEV (reference sequence). The length of the CDR3 is 16 residues. J was trimmed by 4 bases and V by 2 bases; bases with no gene match: 9. The receptor's source is a human donor in a cohort sampled during active COVID-19. Sequenced: peripheral blood. The chain couples TRBV27 to TRBJ2-7; TRBD2 agrees at 9 bases. CDR3 residues: CASSLIRAGGLYEQYF. In DNA, the CDR3 is TGTGCCAGCAGTTTAATCAGGGCGGGAGGGCTGTACGAGCAGTACTTC.